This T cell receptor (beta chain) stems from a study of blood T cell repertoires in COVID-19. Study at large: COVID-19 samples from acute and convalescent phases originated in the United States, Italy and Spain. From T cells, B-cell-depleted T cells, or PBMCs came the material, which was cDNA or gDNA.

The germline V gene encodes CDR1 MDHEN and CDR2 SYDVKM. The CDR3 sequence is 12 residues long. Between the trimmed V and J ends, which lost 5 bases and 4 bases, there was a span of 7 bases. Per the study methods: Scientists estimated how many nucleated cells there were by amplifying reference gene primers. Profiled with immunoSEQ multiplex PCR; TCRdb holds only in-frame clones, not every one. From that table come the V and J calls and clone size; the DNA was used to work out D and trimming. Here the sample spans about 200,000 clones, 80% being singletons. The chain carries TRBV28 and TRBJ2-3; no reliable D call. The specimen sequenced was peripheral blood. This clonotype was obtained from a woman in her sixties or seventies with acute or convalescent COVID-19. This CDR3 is CASSPTPDTQYF. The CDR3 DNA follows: TGTGCCAGCAGTCCAACACCAGATACGCAGTATTTT.